The clone carrying this T cell receptor (beta chain) came up a few times. Antigen specificity is unknown. CDR3 length: 15 residues. The trim removed 5 bases at V and 9 bases at J, leaving 12 bases unmatched. Germline CDR1 and CDR2: MGHRA and YSYEKL. This specimen comes from a study of T cell repertoires in cytomegalovirus infection. The overall study: The authors relied on CMV epitopes, both recently identified HLA-C-restricted and well-studied HLA-B-restricted. Shared public TCR beta signatures pointed to both CMV infection and a matching HLA type. The study's findings and limits: Predominance within the ex vivo response was attributable to HLA-C-restricted CMV-specific TCR beta clonotypes. Summed frequency of shared TCR beta families picked out CMV carriers who also had the relevant HLA.

TCRdb re-called the reads with MiXCR, one entry per CDR3 protein. Of some 320,000 distinct CDR3 sequences in the sample, 25% to 35% were seen once. V usage is TRBV4-1 and J usage is TRBJ2-1, with 8 bases that match TRBD1. The specimen was cultured PBMCs, collected from culture after CMV antigen stimulation. The receptor was isolated from a human donor in good health (CMV status not recorded). Some clones in this sample may be carry-over from other donors' samples. CDR3 coding DNA: TGCGCCAGCAGCTTAAACGCGGCAGGGGGCACTGAGCAGTTCTTC. Translated, it gives CASSLNAAGGTEQFF.